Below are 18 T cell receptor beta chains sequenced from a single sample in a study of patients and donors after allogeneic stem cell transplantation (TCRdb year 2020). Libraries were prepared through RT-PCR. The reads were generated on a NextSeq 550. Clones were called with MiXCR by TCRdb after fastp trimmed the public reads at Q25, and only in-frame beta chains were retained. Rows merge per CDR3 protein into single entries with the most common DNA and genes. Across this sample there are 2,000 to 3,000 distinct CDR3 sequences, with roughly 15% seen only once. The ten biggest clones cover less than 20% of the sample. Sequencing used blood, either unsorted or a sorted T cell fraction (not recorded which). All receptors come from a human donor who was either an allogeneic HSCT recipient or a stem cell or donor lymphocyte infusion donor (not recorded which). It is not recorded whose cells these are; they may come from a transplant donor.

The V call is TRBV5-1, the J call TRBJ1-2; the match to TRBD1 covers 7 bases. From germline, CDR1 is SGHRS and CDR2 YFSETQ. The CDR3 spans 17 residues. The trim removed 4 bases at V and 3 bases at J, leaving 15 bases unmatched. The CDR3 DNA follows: TGCGCCAGCAGCCCCTCCGGACAGGTCGGATCGGACTATGGCTACACCTTC. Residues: CASSPSGQVGSDYGYTF.

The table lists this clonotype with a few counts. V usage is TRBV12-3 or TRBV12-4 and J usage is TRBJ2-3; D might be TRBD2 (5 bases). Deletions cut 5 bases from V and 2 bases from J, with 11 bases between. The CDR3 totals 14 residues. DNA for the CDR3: TGTGCCAGCAGTGCGGACTCGCCCACAGATACGCAGTATTTT. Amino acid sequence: CASSADSPTDTQYF.

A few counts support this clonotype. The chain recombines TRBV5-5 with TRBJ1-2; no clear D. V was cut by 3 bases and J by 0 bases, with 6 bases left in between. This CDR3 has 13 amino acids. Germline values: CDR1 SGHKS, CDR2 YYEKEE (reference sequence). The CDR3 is CASSWEPNYGYTF. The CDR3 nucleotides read TGTGCCAGCAGCTGGGAACCTAACTATGGCTACACCTTC.

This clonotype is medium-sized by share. The CDR3 sequence: CASSSGLAGVSEQFF. For the CDR3, the DNA is TGTGCCAGCAGTTCCGGCCTAGCGGGAGTTTCTGAGCAGTTCTTC. This chain connects TRBV6-2 or TRBV6-3 to TRBJ2-1; 10 bases line up with TRBD2. The CDR3 is 15 amino acids. The germline gives CDR1 MNHEY, CDR2 SVGEGT. V shed 4 bases, J shed 9 bases, and the junction held 9 bases outside the gene matches.

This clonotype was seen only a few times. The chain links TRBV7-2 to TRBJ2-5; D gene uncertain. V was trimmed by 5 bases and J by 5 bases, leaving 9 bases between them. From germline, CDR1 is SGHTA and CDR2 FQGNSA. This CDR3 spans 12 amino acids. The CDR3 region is CASSPTLETQYF. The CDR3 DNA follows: TGTGCCAGCAGCCCCACTCTGGAGACCCAGTACTTC.

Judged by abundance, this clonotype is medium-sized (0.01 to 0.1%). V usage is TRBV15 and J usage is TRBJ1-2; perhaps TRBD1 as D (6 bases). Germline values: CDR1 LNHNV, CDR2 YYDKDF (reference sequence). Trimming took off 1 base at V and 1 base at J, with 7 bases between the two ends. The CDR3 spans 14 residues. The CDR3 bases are TGTGCCACCAGCAGAGGAGGGGGTAACTATGGCTACACCTTC. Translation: CATSRGGGNYGYTF.

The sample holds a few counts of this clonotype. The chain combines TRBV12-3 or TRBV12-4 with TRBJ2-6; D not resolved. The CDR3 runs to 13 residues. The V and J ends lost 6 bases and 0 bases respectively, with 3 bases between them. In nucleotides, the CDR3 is TGTGCCAGCAGAGACTCTGGGGCCAACGTCCTGACTTTC. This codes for CASRDSGANVLTF.

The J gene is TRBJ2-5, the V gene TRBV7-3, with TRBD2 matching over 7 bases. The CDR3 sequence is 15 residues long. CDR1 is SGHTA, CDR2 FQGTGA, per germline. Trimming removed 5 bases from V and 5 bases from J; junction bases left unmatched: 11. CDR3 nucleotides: TGTGCCAGCAGCCCCTATGGGGGAGGGTATGAGACCCAGTACTTC. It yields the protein CASSPYGGGYETQYF.

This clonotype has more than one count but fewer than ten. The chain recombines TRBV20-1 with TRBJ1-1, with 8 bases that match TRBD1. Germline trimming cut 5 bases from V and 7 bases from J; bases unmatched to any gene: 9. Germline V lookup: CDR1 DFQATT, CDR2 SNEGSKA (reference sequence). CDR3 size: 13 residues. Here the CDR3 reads CSAGVRQGIEAFF. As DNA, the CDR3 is TGCAGTGCTGGGGTAAGACAGGGGATTGAAGCTTTCTTT.

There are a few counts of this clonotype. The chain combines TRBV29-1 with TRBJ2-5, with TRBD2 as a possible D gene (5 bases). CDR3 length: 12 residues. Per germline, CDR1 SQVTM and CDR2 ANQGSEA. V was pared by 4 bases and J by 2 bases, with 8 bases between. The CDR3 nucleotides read TGCAGCGTTGTGGAGCGGCAAGAGACCCAGTACTTC. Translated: CSVVERQETQYF. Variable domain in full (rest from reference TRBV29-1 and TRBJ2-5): SAVISQKPSRDICQRGTSLTIQCQVDSQVTMMFWYRQQPGQSLTLIATANQGSEATYESGFVIDKFPISRPNLTFSTLTVSNMSPEDSSIYLCSVVERQETQYFGPGTRLLVL.

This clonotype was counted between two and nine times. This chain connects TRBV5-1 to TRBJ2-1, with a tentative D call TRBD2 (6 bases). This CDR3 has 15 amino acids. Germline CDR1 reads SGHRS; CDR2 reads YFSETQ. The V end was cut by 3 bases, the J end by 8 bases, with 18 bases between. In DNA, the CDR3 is TGCGCCAGCAGCTCCAAGACTAGTGGGTCGGATGAGCAGTTCTTC. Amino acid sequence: CASSSKTSGSDEQFF.

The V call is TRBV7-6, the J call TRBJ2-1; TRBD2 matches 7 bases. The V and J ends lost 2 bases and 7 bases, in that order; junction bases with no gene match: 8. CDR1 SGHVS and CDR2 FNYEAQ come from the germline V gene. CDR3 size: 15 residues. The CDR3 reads CASSLNPGTTNEQFF. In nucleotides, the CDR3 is TGTGCCAGCAGCTTAAACCCCGGGACTACGAATGAGCAGTTCTTC.

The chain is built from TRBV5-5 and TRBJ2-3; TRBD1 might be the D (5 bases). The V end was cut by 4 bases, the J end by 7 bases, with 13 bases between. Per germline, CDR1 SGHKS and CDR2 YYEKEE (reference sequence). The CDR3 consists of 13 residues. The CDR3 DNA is TGTGCCAGCAGCCAGGGTCCCCTATATACGCAGTATTTT. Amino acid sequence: CASSQGPLYTQYF.

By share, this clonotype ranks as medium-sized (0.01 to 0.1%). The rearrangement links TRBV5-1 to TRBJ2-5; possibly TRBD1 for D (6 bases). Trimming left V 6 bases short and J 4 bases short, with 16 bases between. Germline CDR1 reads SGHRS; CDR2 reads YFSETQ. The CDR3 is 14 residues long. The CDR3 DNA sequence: TGCGCCAGCACCTTACAGGGAAGGGGAGAGACCCAGTACTTC. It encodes CASTLQGRGETQYF.

The CDR3 reads CASSLGTGGSETQYF. In DNA form, the CDR3 reads TGTGCCAGCAGCTTAGGGACAGGGGGCAGTGAGACCCAGTACTTC. The V and J genes are TRBV7-7 and TRBJ2-5; 11 bases agree with TRBD1. V lost 1 base to trimming and J lost 5 bases; unmatched junction nucleotides: 3. The CDR3 covers 15 residues. The V gene's germline CDR1 is SSHAT and CDR2 FNYEAQ (reference sequence).

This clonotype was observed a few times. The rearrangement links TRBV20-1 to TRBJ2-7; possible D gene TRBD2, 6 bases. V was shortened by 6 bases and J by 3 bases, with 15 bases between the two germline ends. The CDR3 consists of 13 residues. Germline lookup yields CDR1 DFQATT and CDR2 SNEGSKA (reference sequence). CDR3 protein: CSAPNYGSYEQYF. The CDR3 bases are TGCAGTGCACCAAACTACGGGAGCTACGAGCAGTACTTC.

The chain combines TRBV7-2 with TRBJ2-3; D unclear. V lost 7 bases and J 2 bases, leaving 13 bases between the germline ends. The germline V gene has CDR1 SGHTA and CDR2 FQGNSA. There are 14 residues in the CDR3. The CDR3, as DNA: TGTGCCAGCACTACATTCCAGAACACAGATACGCAGTATTTT. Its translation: CASTTFQNTDTQYF. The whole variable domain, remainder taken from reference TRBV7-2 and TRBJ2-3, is GAGVSQSPSNKVTEKGKDVELRCDPISGHTALYWYRQSLGQGLEFLIYFQGNSAPDKSGLPSDRFSAERTGGSVSTLTIQRTQQEDSAVYLCASTTFQNTDTQYFGPGTRLTVL.

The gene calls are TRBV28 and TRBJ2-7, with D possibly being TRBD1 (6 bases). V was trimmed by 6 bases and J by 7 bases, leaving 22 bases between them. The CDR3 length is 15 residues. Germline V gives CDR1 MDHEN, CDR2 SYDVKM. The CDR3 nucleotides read TGTGCCAGCAGGCTTACAGGGTCCTCTGTAGGGGAGCAGTACTTC. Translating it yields CASRLTGSSVGEQYF.